The sequence of this T cell receptor (beta chain) was determined in a study of cytomegalovirus exposure and HLA in healthy donors. Overall study results and limits: A further, later analysis showed that HLA-associated TCR beta chains (compared with equally common others) were more clonally expanded. The study recorded more than 150 TCR beta chains that were cytomegalovirus-associated.

The PCR contained 60 Vbeta and 13 Jbeta primers. Sequencing was performed with immunoSEQ multiplex PCR; in TCRdb, only in-frame clones are kept and a portion is missing. The sample yields fewer than 200,000 clones, 75% to 80% seen once. CDR3 length: 13 amino acids. Germline V gene data show CDR1 as MNHEY and CDR2 as SVGAGI. Trimming stripped 2 bases from V and 10 bases from J, with 12 bases between. As for this clone: Its antigen is not identified.

The genes are TRBV6-5 and TRBJ2-1; TRBD2 might be the D (5 bases). The sequenced sample was PBMCs. The clonotype comes from a man aged 40-50 years in good health and CMV-seropositive. The CDR3 sequence is CASSYGRLDEQFF. The CDR3 DNA reads as TGTGCCAGCAGTTACGGGAGACTGGACGAGCAGTTCTTC.